The source of this T cell receptor beta chain is a study of radiation and T cells in renal cell carcinoma. The V and J ends lost 2 bases and 0 bases, in that order; junction bases with no gene match: 12. Germline lookup yields CDR1 MGHRA and CDR2 YSYEKL. This CDR3 comprises 19 residues. Worth noting for this clone: Its antigen is still unknown.

Findings and limits, study-wide: In blood, top tumor clones expanded by 2 weeks, shrinking by 4.

Repertoires were generated with immunoSEQ multiplex PCR, while TCRdb's copy carries only in-frame clones and drops some. The data contain around 76,000 clones, 82% of them singletons. The time point is: blood 2 weeks post-SBRT. Treatment meaning: 15 Gy SBRT to primary tumor, nephrectomy 4 weeks later. After SBRT, blood was collected at 2 and 4 weeks, plus baseline. The tumor was a clear cell renal cell carcinoma. This TCR came from a man between 60 and 70 years old with renal cell carcinoma. Source: blood, taken from a patient whose treatment included radiotherapy and nephrectomy. The chain joins TRBV4-1 to TRBJ2-3; 9 bases map to TRBD2. CDR3 protein: CASSQRSLVAGESTDTQYF. CDR3 sequence (DNA): TGCGCCAGCAGCCAACGATCCCTCGTAGCGGGAGAAAGCACAGATACGCAGTATTTT.